The TCR beta chain described here comes from a study of T cell repertoires in cytomegalovirus infection. For the study at large: The authors used CMV epitopes that were HLA-C-restricted (recently identified) and HLA-B-restricted (well studied). Indications came from public TCR beta signatures; they pointed to CMV infection and to a matching HLA type.

In regard to this clonotype: Its antigen is undetermined.

Study-level points and caveats: The response measured ex vivo was dominated by TCR beta clonotypes (HLA-C-restricted and CMV-specific). Summed public TCR beta family frequency identified CMV carriers bearing the relevant HLA.

TCRdb re-derived calls from the reads in MiXCR, one entry per CDR3 protein. The sample has about 570,000 distinct CDR3 sequences, under 45% seen once. Germline CDR1 and CDR2: DFQATT and SNEGSKA (reference sequence). Trimming took 6 bases from V and 0 from J, leaving 8 bases between them. This CDR3 has 13 amino acids. This chain uses TRBV20-1 with TRBJ2-2; either TRBD1 or TRBD2 may fit D (5 bases each). The source is a human donor in good health (CMV status not recorded). Some clones in this sample may be carry-over from other donors' samples. The sample here was cultured PBMCs, taken from culture after CMV antigen stimulation. The CDR3: CSAGTANTGELFF. The CDR3 region has the DNA TGCAGTGCAGGGACGGCGAACACCGGGGAGCTGTTTTTT.